These 29 T cell receptor beta chains originate from one sample sequenced in a study of control samples from healthy donors and cancer patients. The data were produced by immunoSEQ multiplex PCR, yet TCRdb's version contains in-frame clones alone and is incomplete. The sample has about 94,000 clones, 90% seen once; the top ten hold over 3%. The sequencing sample was made of blood. The receptors stem from a young woman in good health.

This chain connects TRBV6-4 to TRBJ2-1; TRBD2 agrees at 12 bases. Germline lookup yields CDR1 MRHNA and CDR2 SNTAGT. Trimming at V came to 5 bases and at J to 0 bases, leaving 5 bases not matched to a gene. The CDR3 has 17 amino acids. The CDR3 spells CASSRTSGATSYNEQFF. The CDR3 DNA sequence: TGTGCCAGCAGTAGGACTAGCGGGGCAACCTCCTACAATGAGCAGTTCTTC.

In regard to this clone: Additional DNA sequences in this sample encode the identical CDR3. The chain is built from TRBV12-3 or TRBV12-4 and TRBJ1-1, with D perhaps TRBD1 (5 bases). The CDR3 is 12 amino acids. V was cut by 3 bases and J by 6 bases, with 8 bases left in between. The CDR3 protein is CASSFGGPEAFF. CDR3 bases: TGTGCCAGCAGTTTTGGGGGACCTGAAGCTTTCTTT.

In this sample, this clone turned up a few times. Here the CDR3 reads CASSWGGTGNRYEQFF. The CDR3 DNA follows: TGCGCCAGCAGCTGGGGGGGGACAGGTAATAGGTATGAGCAGTTCTTC. V and J are TRBV4-1 and TRBJ2-1; the D gene is possibly TRBD1 (8 bases). V dropped 5 bases and J dropped 8 bases, with 22 bases sitting between them. This CDR3 comprises 16 residues. In germline, CDR1 is MGHRA, CDR2 YSYEKL.

The J gene is TRBJ1-2, the V gene TRBV6-5; 9 bases map to TRBD1. CDR3 length equals 15 residues. With V trimmed by 7 bases and J by 4 bases, 10 bases remained unmatched. Germline CDR1 is MNHEY and CDR2 is SVGAGI. The CDR3 region is CASIRERDRVYGYTF. The CDR3 DNA reads as TGTGCCAGCATCCGCGAGCGGGACAGGGTCTATGGCTACACCTTC.

This clone appeared a single time. This chain uses TRBV2 with TRBJ1-1; D uncertain. Germline CDR1 reads SNHLY; CDR2 reads FYNNEI. Trimming took off 5 bases at V and 3 bases at J, with 16 bases between the two ends. The CDR3 sequence is 15 residues long. The CDR3 nucleotides read TGTGCCAGCAGTTTCGGGCGCGGGGTGGACACTGAAGCTTTCTTT. This encodes CASSFGRGVDTEAFF. Filled out from reference TRBV2 and TRBJ1-1, the complete variable domain reads EPEVTQTPSHQVTQMGQEVILRCVPISNHLYFYWYRQILGQKVEFLVSFYNNEISEKSEIFDDQFSVERPDGSNFTLKIRSTKLEDSAMYFCASSFGRGVDTEAFFGQGTRLTVV.

The chain links TRBV5-1 to TRBJ2-7, with D perhaps matching TRBD1 (5 bases). In germline, CDR1 is SGHRS, CDR2 YFSETQ. This CDR3 spans 15 amino acids. V dropped 3 bases and J dropped 0 bases, with 13 bases sitting between them. The CDR3 nucleotides are TGCGCCAGCAGCTATGAACCAGGGCCCTCCTACGAGCAGTACTTC. Translating gives CASSYEPGPSYEQYF. The full variable domain, its missing parts supplied by reference TRBV5-1 and TRBJ2-7, is KAGVTQTPRYLIKTRGQQVTLSCSPISGHRSVSWYQQTPGQGLQFLFEYFSETQRNKGNFPGRFSGRQFSNSRSEMNVSTLELGDSALYLCASSYEPGPSYEQYFGPGTRLTVT.

V usage is TRBV4-2 and J usage is TRBJ2-5; 10 nucleotides align to TRBD1. The CDR3 extends over 15 amino acids. Germline V gene lookup returns CDR1 LGHNA and CDR2 YNFKEQ. With 1 base clipped from V and 3 bases from J, the junction kept 2 bases outside the gene matches. The CDR3 DNA reads TGTGCCAGCAGCCAAGGGGGACAGGGGAAAGAGACCCAGTACTTC. Translated, it gives CASSQGGQGKETQYF.

The chain combines TRBV4-2 with TRBJ1-5; 8 nucleotides align to TRBD1. The length of the CDR3 is 16 residues. The germline V gene has CDR1 LGHNA and CDR2 YNFKEQ. Unmatched junction bases numbered 8, after V lost 0 bases and J lost 7 bases. Written as DNA, the CDR3 is TGTGCCAGCAGCCAAGACGGGGGACAGGACGGGCAGCCCCAGCATTTT. Its translation: CASSQDGGQDGQPQHF.

This rearrangement joins TRBV19 to TRBJ2-2, with D maybe TRBD2 (5 bases). The CDR3 contains 12 residues. The V end lost 5 bases, the J end lost 7 bases, and 8 bases lay between the germline ends. Looked up from germline, CDR1 is LNHDA and CDR2 is SQIVND (reference sequence). CDR3 bases: TGTGCCAGTAGTCTCGAGGGCGGGGAGCTGTTTTTT. It specifies CASSLEGGELFF.

The chain links TRBV6-6 to TRBJ1-3; D ambiguous. The germline V gene encodes CDR1 MNHNY and CDR2 SVGAGI (reference sequence). V was clipped by 4 bases and J by 0 bases, with 10 bases between them. The CDR3 has 15 amino acids. CDR3 amino acids: CASSSPGRSGNTIYF. The CDR3 DNA sequence: TGTGCCAGCAGTTCCCCCGGCCGCTCTGGAAACACCATATATTTT.

V and J are TRBV5-1 and TRBJ2-3; D gene unclear. CDR1 SGHRS and CDR2 YFSETQ come from the germline V gene. CDR3 length: 15 amino acids. Trimming took 0 bases from V and 2 from J, leaving 10 bases between them. The CDR3 region is CASSLVQRNTDTQYF. The CDR3 DNA is TGCGCCAGCAGCTTGGTGCAGCGAAACACAGATACGCAGTATTTT.

This clone was detected only a few times. J is TRBJ1-2 and V is TRBV19; TRBD1 might be the D (6 bases). Trimming pared 7 bases from V and 1 base from J, leaving 16 bases between. The CDR3 is 15 residues long. Germline assignment: CDR1 LNHDA and CDR2 SQIVND (reference sequence). Here the CDR3 DNA reads TGTGCCAGTACCCGCTTAGAGGGGGGTAACTATGGCTACACCTTC. This encodes CASTRLEGGNYGYTF.

The rearrangement joins TRBV6-6 to TRBJ1-3; no firm D call. The CDR3 runs 14 residues. V was shortened by 2 bases and J by 0 bases, with 5 bases between the two germline ends. Germline CDR1 MNHNY, CDR2 SVGAGI (reference sequence). The CDR3 sequence: CASSYVNSGNTIYF. The CDR3 DNA follows: TGTGCCAGCAGTTACGTAAACTCTGGAAACACCATATATTTT.

The chain is built from TRBV6-1 and TRBJ2-3; the D is unclear. The germline gives CDR1 MNHNS, CDR2 SASEGT. V gave up 0 bases and J gave up 1 base, with 8 bases separating them. The CDR3 is made up of 15 amino acids. The CDR3 region has the DNA TGTGCCAGCAGTGAAGCTCGAGGTGGCACAGATACGCAGTATTTT. This gives the protein CASSEARGGTDTQYF.

The chain carries TRBV10-2 and TRBJ1-2; D is unresolved. CDR1 and CDR2 from the germline V gene are WSHSY and SAAADI. The V end lost 6 bases, the J end lost 4 bases, and 15 bases lay between the germline ends. CDR3 length: 14 amino acids. CDR3 coding DNA: TGCGCCAGCAGGGGAGAATCAGAAGGCTATGGCTACACCTTC. Translated, it gives CASRGESEGYGYTF.

The CDR3 is CASSQRTGDNEQFF. CDR3 DNA sequence: TGTGCCAGCAGCCAAAGGACAGGGGACAATGAGCAGTTCTTC. The chain is built from TRBV3-1 (or the pseudogene TRBV3-2) and TRBJ2-1; 9 nucleotides agree with TRBD1. The CDR3 extends over 14 amino acids. In germline, CDR1 is LGHDT, CDR2 YNNKEL (reference sequence). V was clipped by 2 bases and J by 5 bases; unmatched bases: 1.

This rearrangement joins TRBV11-2 to TRBJ1-2; D is unclear. V gave up 5 bases and J gave up 6 bases, with 16 bases separating them. The CDR3 has 14 residues. Germline loops: CDR1 SGHAT, CDR2 FQNNGV. CDR3 coding DNA: TGTGCCAGCAGCCCCCTAGGGCGAGGTGATGGCTACACCTTC. Its translation is CASSPLGRGDGYTF.

The J gene is TRBJ2-5, the V gene TRBV5-4; TRBD1 might be the D (6 bases). V lost 4 bases and J lost 4, with 14 bases in between. The CDR3 is made up of 14 amino acids. Looked up from germline, CDR1 is SGHNT and CDR2 is YYREEE (reference sequence). For the CDR3, the DNA is TGTGCCAGCAGCCCAAATCCAGGGGCAGAGACCCAGTACTTC. Protein: CASSPNPGAETQYF.

CDR3 residues: CSDGRTDTQYF. In DNA form, the CDR3 reads TGCAGTGACGGACGCACAGATACGCAGTATTTT. The chain combines TRBV20-1 with TRBJ2-3; D is uncertain. There are 11 residues in the CDR3. Trimming stripped 7 bases from V and 1 base from J, with 6 bases between. Germline CDR1 and CDR2: DFQATT and SNEGSKA (reference sequence).

This clone was seen just once. The rearrangement uses TRBV7-2 and TRBJ1-1; 9 positions agree with TRBD1. The CDR3 runs 14 residues. The V gene end was trimmed by 5 bases and the J gene end by 4 bases; junction bases not matched to a gene: 5. Germline-derived CDR1 and CDR2 are SGHTA and FQGNSA. The CDR3 sequence is CASSPGQGSTEAFF. CDR3 in DNA: TGTGCCAGCAGCCCTGGACAGGGGAGCACTGAAGCTTTCTTT. Drawing the rest from reference TRBV7-2 and TRBJ1-1, the complete variable domain is GAGVSQSPSNKVTEKGKDVELRCDPISGHTALYWYRQSLGQGLEFLIYFQGNSAPDKSGLPSDRFSAERTGGSVSTLTIQRTQQEDSAVYLCASSPGQGSTEAFFGQGTRLTVV.

This clone was found once. This chain uses TRBV14 with TRBJ1-1, with 7 nucleotides matching TRBD1. Germline-derived CDR1 and CDR2 are SGHDN and FVKESK. Losses at the gene ends were 0 bases for V and 7 bases for J; bases not matched to a gene: 5. The CDR3 totals 14 residues. The DNA of the CDR3 is TGTGCCAGCAGCCAAGAGGTAGGGGGCCATGAAGCTTTCTTT. This encodes CASSQEVGGHEAFF.

This rearrangement joins TRBV5-5 to TRBJ1-1; TRBD1 aligns across 11 bases. J lost 3 bases, V lost 4 bases, and 5 bases had no gene match. CDR3 length: 15 residues. Germline-derived CDR1 and CDR2 are SGHKS and YYEKEE (reference sequence). CDR3 amino acids: CASSGGTGGYTEAFF. The CDR3 coding sequence is TGTGCCAGCAGCGGCGGGACAGGGGGGTACACTGAAGCTTTCTTT. Drawing the rest from reference TRBV5-5 and TRBJ1-1, the complete variable domain is DAGVTQSPTHLIKTRGQQVTLRCSPISGHKSVSWYQQVLGQGPQFIFQYYEKEERGRGNFPDRFSARQFPNYSSELNVNALLLGDSALYLCASSGGTGGYTEAFFGQGTRLTVV.

The chain is built from TRBV5-1 and TRBJ1-1; a possible D gene is TRBD1 (6 bases). CDR1 SGHRS and CDR2 YFSETQ come from the germline V gene. The CDR3 totals 14 residues. V was pared by 3 bases and J by 3 bases, with 12 bases between. CDR3 coding DNA: TGCGCCAGCAGCTCGGAGGGGGTGTACACTGAAGCTTTCTTT. Translating it yields CASSSEGVYTEAFF.

The genes are TRBV24-1 and TRBJ2-6; D could derive from TRBD1 or TRBD2 (5 bases each). Trimming shortened V by 6 bases and J by 4 bases, and 24 bases separated the two germline ends. Germline V lookup: CDR1 KGHDR, CDR2 SFDVKD. CDR3 length equals 19 residues. The CDR3: CATSPGTAQVGAGANVLTF. Here the CDR3 DNA reads TGTGCCACCAGTCCTGGGACGGCGCAGGTCGGCGCCGGGGCCAACGTCCTGACTTTC.

This clone came up a few times. CDR3 DNA: TGTGCCAGCAGTGATCAAATTTTCGAGCAGTACTTC. Translation gives CASSDQIFEQYF. This chain connects TRBV2 to TRBJ2-7; D gene uncertain. V was pared by 3 bases and J by 6 bases, with 9 bases between. Looked up from germline, CDR1 is SNHLY and CDR2 is FYNNEI. CDR3 size: 12 residues.

This clone was detected once. The V gene is TRBV11-3, the J gene TRBJ1-6; D may be TRBD1 (6 bases). The CDR3 extends over 15 amino acids. With 0 bases removed from V and 7 bases from J, the gap between germline ends came to 10 bases. The germline gives CDR1 SGHNT, CDR2 YENEEA. The CDR3, as DNA: TGTGCCAGCAGCTTAGATCCAGGGGAGAATTCACCCCTCCACTTT. Protein sequence: CASSLDPGENSPLHF.

The gene calls are TRBV12-5 and TRBJ1-5; D not resolved. Germline V gives CDR1 LGHNT, CDR2 FRNRAP. The CDR3 is 14 amino acids. Trimming took off 7 bases at V and 4 bases at J, with 14 bases between the two ends. The CDR3 bases are TGTGCTAGTGCCCTCCAGGAGTTAAATCAGCCCCAGCATTTT. It translates to CASALQELNQPQHF.

The rearrangement links TRBV2 to TRBJ2-2, with 8 bases matching TRBD1. The junction had 4 bases not matched to a gene; V was cut back by 7 bases and J by 0 bases. The CDR3 has 15 amino acids. Looked up from germline, CDR1 is SNHLY and CDR2 is FYNNEI. CDR3 sequence reads: CASKDRGPNTGELFF. CDR3 DNA: TGTGCCAGCAAAGACAGGGGCCCGAACACCGGGGAGCTGTTTTTT.

This chain connects TRBV5-6 to TRBJ2-2, with D uncertain. CDR1 SGHDT and CDR2 YYEEEE come from the germline V gene. The CDR3 spans 14 residues. The V gene lost 2 bases and the J gene lost 5 bases, with 10 bases spanning the gap. The DNA for the CDR3 is TGTGCCAGCAGCTTTGGTCCCGGGACCGGGGAGCTGTTTTTT. Translating it yields CASSFGPGTGELFF. The complete variable domain, with remaining parts taken from reference TRBV5-6 and TRBJ2-2, reads DAGVTQSPTHLIKTRGQQVTLRCSPKSGHDTVSWYQQALGQGPQFIFQYYEEEERQRGNFPDRFSGHQFPNYSSELNVNALLLGDSALYLCASSFGPGTGELFFGEGSRLTVL.